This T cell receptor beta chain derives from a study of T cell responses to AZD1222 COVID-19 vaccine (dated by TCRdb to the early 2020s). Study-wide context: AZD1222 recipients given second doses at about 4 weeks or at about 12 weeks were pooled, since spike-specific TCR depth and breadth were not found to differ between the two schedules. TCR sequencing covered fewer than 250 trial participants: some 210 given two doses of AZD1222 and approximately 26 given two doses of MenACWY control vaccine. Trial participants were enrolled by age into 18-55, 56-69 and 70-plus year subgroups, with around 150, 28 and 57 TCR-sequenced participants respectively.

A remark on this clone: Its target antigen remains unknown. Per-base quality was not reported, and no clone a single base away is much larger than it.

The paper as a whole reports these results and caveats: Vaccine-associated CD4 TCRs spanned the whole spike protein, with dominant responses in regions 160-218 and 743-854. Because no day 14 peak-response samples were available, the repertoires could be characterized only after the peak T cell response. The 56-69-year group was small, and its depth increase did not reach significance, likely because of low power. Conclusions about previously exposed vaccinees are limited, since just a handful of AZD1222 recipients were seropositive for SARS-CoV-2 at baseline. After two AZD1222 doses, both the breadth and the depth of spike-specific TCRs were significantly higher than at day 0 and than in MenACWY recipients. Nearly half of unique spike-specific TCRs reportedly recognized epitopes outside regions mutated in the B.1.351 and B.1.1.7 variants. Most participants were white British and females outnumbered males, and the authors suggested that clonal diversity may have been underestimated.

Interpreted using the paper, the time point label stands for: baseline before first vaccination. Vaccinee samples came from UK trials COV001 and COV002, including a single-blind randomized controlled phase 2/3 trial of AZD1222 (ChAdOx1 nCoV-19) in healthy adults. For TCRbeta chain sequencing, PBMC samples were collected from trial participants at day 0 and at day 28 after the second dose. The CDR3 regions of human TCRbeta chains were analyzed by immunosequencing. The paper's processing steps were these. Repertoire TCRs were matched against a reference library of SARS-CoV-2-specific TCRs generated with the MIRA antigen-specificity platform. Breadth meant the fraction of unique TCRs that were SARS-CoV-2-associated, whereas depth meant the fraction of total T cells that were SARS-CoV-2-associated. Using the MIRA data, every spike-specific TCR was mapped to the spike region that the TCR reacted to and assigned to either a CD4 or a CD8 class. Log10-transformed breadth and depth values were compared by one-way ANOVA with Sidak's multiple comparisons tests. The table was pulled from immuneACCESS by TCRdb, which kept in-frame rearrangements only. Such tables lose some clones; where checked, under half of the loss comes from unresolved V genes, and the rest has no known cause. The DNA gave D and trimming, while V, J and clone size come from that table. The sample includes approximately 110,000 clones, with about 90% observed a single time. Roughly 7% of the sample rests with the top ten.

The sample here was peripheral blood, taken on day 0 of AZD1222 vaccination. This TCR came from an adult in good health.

The CDR3 corresponds to CASSFSGAETQYF. The bases read TGTGCCAGCAGCTTCTCAGGGGCTGAGACCCAGTACTTC. The receptor chain draws on TRBV7-2 and TRBJ2-5; D gene: possibly TRBD1, on 6 matching bases. Deletion took 3 bases off V and 5 bases off J, with a span of 10 bases between the germline ends. The CDR3 spans 13 residues, from the cysteine through the phenylalanine. Only the CDR3 portion is preserved as DNA: 39 bases, with reading frame beginning at the first base. CDR1 and CDR2 are read off the germline V gene as SGHTA and FQGNSA.